This T cell receptor (beta chain) emerged from a study of T cell repertoires in cytomegalovirus infection. Germline values: CDR1 LGHNA, CDR2 YNFKEQ. There are 14 residues in the CDR3. V lost 1 base, J lost 8 bases, and 15 bases lay in between. TCRdb itself ran the reads through MiXCR, one entry per CDR3 protein. The sample lists roughly 860,000 distinct CDR3 sequences, around a third occurring once. This clonotype has a single count. Its antigen is not known. The chain is built from TRBV4-2 and TRBJ2-7; no clear D gene. This receptor was obtained from a human donor in good health (CMV status not recorded). Some clones in this sample may be carry-over from other donors' samples. The sample was cultured CD8+ T cells from PBMCs, taken from culture after CMV antigen stimulation. This chain's CDR3 is CASSQGNVGDKQYF. In DNA form, the CDR3 reads TGTGCCAGCAGCCAAGGAAATGTAGGCGACAAGCAGTACTTC.